This TCR beta chain was observed in a study of T cells after yellow fever vaccination. At the level of the study: Where fractions had low cell numbers, libraries were prepared from them with the SMART-Seq v4 Ultra Low Input RNA kit. Whole-study findings and limits: Among primary-vaccination clones, most reappeared after the booster, at around 97% for CD4 and more than 75% for CD8. A limited proportion of clonotypes was detected within both the CD4 and CD8 compartments.

V was pared by 7 bases and J by 2 bases, with 11 bases of the junction left unmatched. This CDR3 has 15 amino acids. CDR1 is SNHLY, CDR2 FYNNEI, per germline. Points on this clonotype: Its antigen remains unknown.

TCR cDNA was made by 5'RACE template switching, adding a universal primer site and UMIs. TCRdb re-analysed the 5' RACE reads in MiXCR, keeping a single row per CDR3 protein. The sample comprises 350,000 to 550,000 distinct CDR3 sequences, around 20% of which are singletons, and roughly a sixth rests with the top ten. The source is a man between 18 and 35 years old who received the YFV17D yellow fever vaccine. Sequencing used PBMCs, obtained before the yellow fever booster vaccination. V and J are TRBV2 and TRBJ2-7; TRBD1 aligns across 7 bases. CDR3 coding DNA: TGTGCCAGCACGTTGAGGGGGCTTGCCACCTACGAGCAGTACGTC. Its protein is CASTLRGLATYEQYV.